The clone carrying this T cell receptor (beta chain) occurred once. The antigen remains unidentified. The data stem from a study of radiotherapy plus CTLA-4 blockade in lung cancer. Study at large: Disease control was achieved by around 30% of patients, and objective responses by 18%. Findings and limits, study-wide: Early shifts in blood T cell clones, with interferon-beta, reportedly predicted response best. In blood, TCR clones derived from the tumor expanded after radiotherapy plus ipilimumab.

Patients had chemo-refractory metastatic non-small-cell lung cancer and received focal radiation plus CTLA-4 blockade that used ipilimumab. Measured with immunoSEQ multiplex PCR; TCRdb has only the in-frame clones, and not every one. Of tens of thousands of clones listed, 60% to 80% are singletons. J gave up 5 bases and V 4 bases, and 8 bases lay outside the gene matches. Germline V gives CDR1 SGHRS, CDR2 YFSETQ. This CDR3 is built from 15 residues. Sequencing used peripheral blood, obtained from a patient treated with radiotherapy plus ipilimumab. The chain links TRBV5-1 to TRBJ1-1; TRBD1 matches 10 bases. This TCR was recovered from a human donor with non-small cell lung cancer who had a complete response to radiotherapy plus ipilimumab. The CDR3 is CASSVTGTGVTEAFF. Written as DNA, the CDR3 is TGCGCCAGCAGCGTTACCGGGACAGGGGTAACTGAAGCTTTCTTT.